Below are 10 T cell receptor beta chains sequenced from a single sample in a study of cytomegalovirus exposure and HLA in healthy donors. 60 Vbeta and 13 Jbeta primers were used in PCR. Assay: immunoSEQ multiplex PCR; the TCRdb copy retains only in-frame clones and omits some. The sample has under 200,000 clones; 75% to 85% are singletons. Sequenced sample: PBMCs. Receptor source: a woman aged 18-29 years in good health and CMV-seropositive.

V is TRBV6-1 and J is TRBJ2-5; D is possibly TRBD2 (6 bases). The CDR3 is 14 residues long. Looked up from germline, CDR1 is MNHNS and CDR2 is SASEGT. The V gene lost 2 bases and the J gene lost 3 bases, with 10 bases spanning the gap. CDR3 sequence: CASSEPGLKETQYF. The CDR3 coding sequence is TGTGCCAGCAGTGAACCGGGACTTAAAGAGACCCAGTACTTC.

This sequence joins TRBV19 and TRBJ1-2; 7 nucleotides match TRBD1. Per germline, CDR1 LNHDA and CDR2 SQIVND (reference sequence). V dropped 5 bases and J dropped 2; count of bases not matched to a gene: 5. The CDR3 spans 14 residues. The CDR3 region is CASSPGQANYGYTF. Written as DNA, the CDR3 is TGTGCCAGTAGTCCCGGACAGGCGAACTATGGCTACACCTTC.

This chain joins TRBV5-1 and TRBJ2-7, with 8 bases identical to TRBD1. Germline values: CDR1 SGHRS, CDR2 YFSETQ. Trimming took 4 bases from V and 5 from J; bases not matched to a gene: 11. The length of the CDR3 is 15 residues. The CDR3 bases are TGCGCCAGCAGCCTTCCCCAGGGGGCGGCAAACGAGCAGTACTTC. It yields the protein CASSLPQGAANEQYF.

The rearrangement uses TRBV5-1 and TRBJ2-2; perhaps TRBD1 as D (5 bases). The CDR3 totals 16 residues. V lost 4 bases, J lost 7 bases, and 20 bases lay in between. CDR1 and CDR2 (germline): SGHRS, YFSETQ. The CDR3 coding sequence is TGCGCCAGCAGCCCCCGGGCAGGGAAGTTCGACGGGGAGCTGTTTTTT. It yields the protein CASSPRAGKFDGELFF.

In DNA, the CDR3 is TGTGCCAGCAGCTTAGACAGTTACACTGAAGCTTTCTTT. Its protein product is CASSLDSYTEAFF. The chain combines TRBV7-9 with TRBJ1-1; no definite D call. CDR3 size: 13 residues. V lost 1 base and J lost 3, with 6 bases in between. Germline V gene sequence: CDR1 SEHNR, CDR2 FQNEAQ (reference sequence).

The rearrangement uses TRBV5-6 and TRBJ2-1; possible D gene TRBD2, 6 bases. The V gene's germline CDR1 is SGHDT and CDR2 YYEEEE. The ends were cut back, 6 bases at V and 1 base at J, with 8 bases in the middle. The CDR3 has 13 residues. The CDR3 protein is CASMRGSYNEQFF. Written as DNA, the CDR3 is TGTGCCAGCATGCGGGGATCCTACAATGAGCAGTTCTTC.

The chain carries TRBV10-2 and TRBJ2-7; D perhaps matches TRBD2 (5 bases). V lost 4 bases and J 6 bases, leaving 7 bases between the germline ends. CDR3 length: 11 residues. Germline loops: CDR1 WSHSY, CDR2 SAAADI. Here the CDR3 DNA reads TGCGCCAGCAGTGCGGGAAGCGAGCAGTACGTC. Translation: CASSAGSEQYV.

This rearrangement joins TRBV7-2 to TRBJ2-5; 8 bases align to TRBD2. Germline lookup yields CDR1 SGHTA and CDR2 FQGNSA. After removal of 7 bases from V and 5 bases from J, the junction contained 6 bases not matched to a gene. The CDR3 has 13 residues. CDR3 loop: CASNGGGPETQYF. CDR3 bases: TGTGCCAGCAACGGGGGGGGCCCGGAGACCCAGTACTTC.

This chain joins TRBV28 and TRBJ2-3; 9 bases align to TRBD2. The CDR3 is made up of 17 amino acids. Germline loops: CDR1 MDHEN, CDR2 SYDVKM. J gave up 4 bases and V 3 bases, and 11 bases lay outside the gene matches. This chain's CDR3 is CASSFSLLAGGADTQYF. CDR3 nucleotides: TGTGCCAGCAGTTTTTCTCTACTAGCGGGTGGGGCAGATACGCAGTATTTT.

The V and J genes are TRBV7-2 and TRBJ2-2, with a possible D match to TRBD1 (6 bases). The V and J ends lost 5 bases and 7 bases respectively, with 17 bases between them. This CDR3 is 15 amino acids long. The V gene's germline CDR1 is SGHTA and CDR2 FQGNSA. The CDR3 sequence: CASSPGPGASGELFF. CDR3 DNA: TGTGCCAGCAGCCCGGGTCCAGGGGCGAGCGGGGAGCTGTTTTTT.